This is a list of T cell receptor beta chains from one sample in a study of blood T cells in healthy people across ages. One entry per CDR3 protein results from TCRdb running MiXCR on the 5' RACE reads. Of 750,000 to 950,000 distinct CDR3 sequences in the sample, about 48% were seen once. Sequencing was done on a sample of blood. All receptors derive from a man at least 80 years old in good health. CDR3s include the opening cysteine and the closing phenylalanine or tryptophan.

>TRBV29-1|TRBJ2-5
CSVEERQGAETQYF
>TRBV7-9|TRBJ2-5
CASSLALRGRKETQYF
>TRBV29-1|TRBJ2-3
CSVLPAGRVTDTQYF
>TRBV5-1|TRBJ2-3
CASSTGLARGEAYF
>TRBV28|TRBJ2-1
CASSLGSWNEQFF
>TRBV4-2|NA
CASSQDHGTSGTGTYEQYF
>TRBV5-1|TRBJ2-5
CASSPDVQETQYF
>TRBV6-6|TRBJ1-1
CASSYPRGQAFF
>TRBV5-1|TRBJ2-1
CASSLMQGTEQFF
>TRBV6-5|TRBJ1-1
CASSYLGQNTEAFF
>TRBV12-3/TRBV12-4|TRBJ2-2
CASGELAGGIGELFF
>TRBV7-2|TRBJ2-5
CASSFGTGTGVPETQYF
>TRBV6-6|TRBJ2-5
CASSYGNLQETQYF
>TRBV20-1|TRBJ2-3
CSPQRDRGPSSTDTQYF
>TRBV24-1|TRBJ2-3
CATSGQGADTQYF
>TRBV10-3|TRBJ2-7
CAISWEGSPYEQYF
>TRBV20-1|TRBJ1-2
CSARGRGAEIYGYTF
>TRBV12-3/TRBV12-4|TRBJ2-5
CASSRHQETQYF
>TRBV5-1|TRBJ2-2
CASSLAASEDTGELFF
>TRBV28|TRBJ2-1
CACVALRGEQFF
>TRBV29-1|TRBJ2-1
CSVEGTLYNEQFF
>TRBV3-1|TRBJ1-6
CASSQAQIYNSPLHF
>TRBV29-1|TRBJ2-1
CSVGETSGYNEQFF
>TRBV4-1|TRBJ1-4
CASSHPSEKLFF
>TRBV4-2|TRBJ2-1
CASSALNSGVNEQFF
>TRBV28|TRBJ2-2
CASSLYPAERTGELFF
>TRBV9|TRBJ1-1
CASSVEGHTYTEAFF
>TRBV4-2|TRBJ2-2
CASSQEGGGGSPGELFF
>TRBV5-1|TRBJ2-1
CASSGGLLPYNEQFF
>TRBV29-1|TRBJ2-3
CSVVGEPNWAYF
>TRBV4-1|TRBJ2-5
CASSQTGTSEGTQYF
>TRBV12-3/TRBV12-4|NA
CASSLSGQGDEQYF
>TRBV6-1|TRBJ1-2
CASGLAANYGYTF
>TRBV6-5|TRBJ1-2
CASSYEQRYGYTF
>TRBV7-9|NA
CASSSWATETQYF
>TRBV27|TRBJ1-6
CASSRREAGSPLHF
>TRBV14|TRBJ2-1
CASSRGGFGYNEQFF
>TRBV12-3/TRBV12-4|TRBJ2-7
CASSPGAAGGYTENEQYF
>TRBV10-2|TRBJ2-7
CASSLKGGQGYEQYF
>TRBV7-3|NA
CASSKTSGETQYF
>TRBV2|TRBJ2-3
CAIKVWTSGRYSTDTQYF
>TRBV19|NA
CATDSGGNIQYF
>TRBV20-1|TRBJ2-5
CSAPLGSQETQYF
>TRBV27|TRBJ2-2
CASSDSLSQATGELFF
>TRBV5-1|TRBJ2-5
CASSLAMGVQETQYF
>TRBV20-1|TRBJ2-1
CSATNPGDLVGNEQFF
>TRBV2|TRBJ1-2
CASSPMGQNYGYTF
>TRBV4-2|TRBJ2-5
CASSQVPAGEQYF
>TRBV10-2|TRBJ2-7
CASRDAGYGQYF
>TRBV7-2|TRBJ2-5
CASSQQTGQETQYF
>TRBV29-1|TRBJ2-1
CSVQSSYNEQFF
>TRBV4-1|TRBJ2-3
CASSQERAGGGHRYAYF
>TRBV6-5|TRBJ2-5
CASSQLGERETQYF
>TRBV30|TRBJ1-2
CAWTGGNYGYTF